The entry that follows covers one T cell receptor beta chain sequence. The ends were cut back, 1 base at V and 3 bases at J, with 14 bases in the middle. CDR3 length: 15 amino acids. The germline CDR1 and CDR2 sequences are SGHNT and YYREEE (reference sequence). The data stem from a study of cytomegalovirus exposure and HLA in healthy donors. A multiplex PCR was run with 60 Vbeta primers and 13 Jbeta primers. The repertoire was sequenced with immunoSEQ multiplex PCR; TCRdb's copy has only in-frame clones and lacks some. The sample records about 160,000 clones, just under 80% being singletons. Sequencing was carried out using PBMCs. The TCR comes from a woman aged 50 to 60 in good health and CMV-seropositive. This chain links TRBV5-4 with TRBJ2-7, with a tentative D call TRBD2 (6 bases). CDR3: CASSLRKDGGYEQYF. CDR3 coding DNA: TGTGCCAGCAGCTTGCGCAAGGACGGGGGCTACGAGCAGTACTTC.